Listed below are T cell receptor beta chains from one sample, sequenced in a study of blood T cell repertoires in COVID-19. Measured with immunoSEQ multiplex PCR; TCRdb has only the in-frame clones, and not every one. The profile shows approximately 62,000 clones, more than 80% of them singletons. The sequencing input was peripheral blood. These receptors came from a man aged 80 or over with acute or convalescent COVID-19. CDR3s include the opening cysteine and the closing phenylalanine or tryptophan. Part of the rows lack a size; the others show once, few, many or a class for expanded clones.

TRBJ2-3 | TRBV2 | . | CASTRAGTDTQYF
TRBJ1-3 | TRBV29-1 | . | CSVLTQRKGSGNTIYF
TRBJ2-3 | TRBV19 | once | CASSIGVTDTQYF
TRBJ1-4 | TRBV2 | once | CASSKDTGGSNEKLFF
TRBJ1-5 | TRBV19 | . | CASSPIRGIDNQPQHF
TRBJ1-2 | TRBV27 | . | CASSLWGNYGYTF
TRBJ2-1 | TRBV25-1 | . | CASSGIAGALFF
TRBJ1-2 | TRBV10-3 | . | CAINKSRYSQTNYGYTF
TRBJ2-7 | TRBV6-5 | few | CATRGGDYEQYF
TRBJ1-2 | TRBV5-4 | few | CASSLGLTGVSYGYTF
TRBJ2-3 | TRBV5-1 | . | CASSLPSGDVDTQYF
TRBJ2-3 | TRBV3-1/TRBV3-2 | . | CASSQGGLAGANTDTQYF
TRBJ2-1 | TRBV5-1 | . | CASSLGRNNEQFF
TRBJ2-7 | TRBV18 | . | CASSAGTGIYEQYF
TRBJ2-7 | TRBV18 | . | CASSPRKQASSYEQYF
TRBJ1-1 | TRBV11-2 | . | CASSRRGTEAFF
TRBJ2-1 | TRBV5-4 | once | CASSPTSSSYNEQFF
TRBJ2-2 | TRBV3-1/TRBV3-2 | . | CASSQTRNTGELFF
TRBJ1-5 | TRBV19 | . | CASSMQTSSKAQHF
TRBJ1-1 | TRBV18 | . | CASSLRGNTEAFF
TRBJ1-1 | TRBV6-6 | few | CASSYSQTEAFF
TRBJ1-3 | TRBV19 | medium-sized | CAKRDRSSRNTIYF
TRBJ2-3 | TRBV11-2 | once | CASSLLARGSTDTQYF
TRBJ2-5 | TRBV11-3 | . | CASSLLALTGQGRETQYF
TRBJ1-6 | TRBV2 | . | CASRAQDSYNSPLHF
TRBJ1-3 | TRBV6-6 | once | CASSYSGEGNTIYF
TRBJ1-5 | TRBV29-1 | . | CSVVGGLGQPQHF
TRBJ1-1 | TRBV10-3 | . | CAISHRTGGNTEAFF
TRBJ1-2 | TRBV6-6 | . | CASYIQGQGYGYTF
TRBJ1-4 | TRBV19 | . | CASSPQADNEKLFF
TRBJ1-1 | TRBV11-3 | . | CASSLDLRGGNTEAFF
TRBJ1-1 | TRBV6-5 | . | CASTPPGLENTEAFF
TRBJ1-6 | TRBV2 | . | CASSADRSPLHF
TRBJ1-1 | TRBV7-8 | . | CASSRHRVTEAFF
TRBJ2-5 | TRBV2 | few | CASNPRQVFQETQYF
TRBJ2-7 | TRBV6-5 | . | CASSYFRTSGAVGQYF
TRBJ1-2 | TRBV30 | . | CARDRRNYGYTF